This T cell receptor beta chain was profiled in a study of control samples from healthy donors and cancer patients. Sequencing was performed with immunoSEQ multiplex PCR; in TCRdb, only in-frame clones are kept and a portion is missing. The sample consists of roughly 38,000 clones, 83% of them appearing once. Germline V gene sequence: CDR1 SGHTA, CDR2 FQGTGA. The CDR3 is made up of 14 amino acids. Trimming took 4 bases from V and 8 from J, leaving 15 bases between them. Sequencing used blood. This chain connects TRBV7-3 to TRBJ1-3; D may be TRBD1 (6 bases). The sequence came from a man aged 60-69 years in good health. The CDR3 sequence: CASSSGHPGDTIYF. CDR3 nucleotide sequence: TGTGCCAGCAGCTCGGGACACCCCGGGGACACCATATATTTT.